This T cell receptor (beta chain) is drawn from a study of shared clonotypes between healthy human individuals. Overall study context: The plates for each donor numbered three CD4 naive, three CD4 memory, two CD8 naive and one CD8 memory.

The germline V gene encodes CDR1 SNHLY and CDR2 FYNNEI. V was trimmed by 2 bases and J by 7 bases, leaving 8 bases between them. The CDR3 is 13 amino acids. Profiling relied on immunoSEQ multiplex PCR, and the TCRdb table lists in-frame clones only, not all of them. Of hundreds of thousands of clones detected, 90% to 96% appear once; the ten largest clones hold roughly 0.06%. The authors divided CD4+ cells into CD45RA+ naive and CD45RA-negative memory subsets. As for this clone: Its antigen is not known.

Overall study findings and caveats: Sampling was confined to blood; repertoires within tissues likely differ. Sequencing depth was a factor that was expected to affect clonotype sharing among donors.

This chain links TRBV2 with TRBJ2-2; D is ambiguous. This sequence was found in a woman aged 30 to 39 in good health. The specimen was naive CD4+ T cells sorted from blood. The subset here: CD45RA+ positively selected. DNA of the CDR3: TGTGCCAGCAGTGAATCGCAGTACGGGGAGCTGTTTTTT. Translation gives CASSESQYGELFF.